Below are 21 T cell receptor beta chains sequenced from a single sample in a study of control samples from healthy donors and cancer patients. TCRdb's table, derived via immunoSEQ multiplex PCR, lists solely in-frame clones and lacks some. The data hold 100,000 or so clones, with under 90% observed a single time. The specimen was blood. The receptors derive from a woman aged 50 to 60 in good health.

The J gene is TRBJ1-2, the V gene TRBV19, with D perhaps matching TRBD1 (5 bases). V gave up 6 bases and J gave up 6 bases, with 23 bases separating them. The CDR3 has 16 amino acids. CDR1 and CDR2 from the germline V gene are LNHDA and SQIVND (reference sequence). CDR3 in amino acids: CASSEPGTPEGDGYTF. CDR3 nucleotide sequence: TGTGCCAGTAGCGAACCAGGGACCCCCGAAGGGGATGGCTACACCTTC.

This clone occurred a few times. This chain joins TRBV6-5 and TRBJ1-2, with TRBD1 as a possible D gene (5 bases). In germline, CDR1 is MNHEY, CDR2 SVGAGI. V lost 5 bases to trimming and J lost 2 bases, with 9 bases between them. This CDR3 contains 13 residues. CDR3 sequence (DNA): TGTGCCAGCAGTCTCAGGGAAAACTATGGCTACACCTTC. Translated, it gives CASSLRENYGYTF.

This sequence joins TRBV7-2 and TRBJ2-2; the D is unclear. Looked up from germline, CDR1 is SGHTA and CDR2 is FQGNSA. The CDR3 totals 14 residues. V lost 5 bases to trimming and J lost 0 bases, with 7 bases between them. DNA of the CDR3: TGTGCCAGCAGCCGCGGACCGAACACCGGGGAGCTGTTTTTT. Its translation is CASSRGPNTGELFF.

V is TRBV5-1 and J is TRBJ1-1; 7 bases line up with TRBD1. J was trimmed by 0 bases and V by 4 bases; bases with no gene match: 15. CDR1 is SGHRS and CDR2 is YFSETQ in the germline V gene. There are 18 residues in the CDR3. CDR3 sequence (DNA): TGCGCCAGCAGCCCCCTGAGACAGGGACGCTTGGTGAACACTGAAGCTTTCTTT. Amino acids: CASSPLRQGRLVNTEAFF.

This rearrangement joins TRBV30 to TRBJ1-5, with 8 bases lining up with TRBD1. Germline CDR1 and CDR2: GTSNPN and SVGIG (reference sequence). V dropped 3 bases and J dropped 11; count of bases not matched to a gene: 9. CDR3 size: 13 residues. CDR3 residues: CAWRKQGVETQHF. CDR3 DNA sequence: TGTGCCTGGAGGAAACAGGGGGTAGAGACCCAGCATTTT.

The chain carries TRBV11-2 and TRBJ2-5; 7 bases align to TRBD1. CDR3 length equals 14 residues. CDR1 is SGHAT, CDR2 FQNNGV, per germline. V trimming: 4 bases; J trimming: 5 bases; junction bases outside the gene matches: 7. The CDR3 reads CASSWRQGGETQYF. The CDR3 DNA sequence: TGTGCCAGCAGCTGGAGACAGGGCGGGGAGACCCAGTACTTC.

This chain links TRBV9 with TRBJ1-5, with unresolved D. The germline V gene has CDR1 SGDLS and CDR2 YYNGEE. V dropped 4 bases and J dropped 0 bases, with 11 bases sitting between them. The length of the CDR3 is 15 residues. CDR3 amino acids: CASSPGLYSNQPQHF. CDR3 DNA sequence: TGTGCCAGCAGCCCTGGGCTTTATAGCAATCAGCCCCAGCATTTT.

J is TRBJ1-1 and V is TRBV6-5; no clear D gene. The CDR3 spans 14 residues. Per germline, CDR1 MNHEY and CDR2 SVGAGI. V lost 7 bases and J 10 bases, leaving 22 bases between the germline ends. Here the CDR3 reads CASILDRVILRAFF. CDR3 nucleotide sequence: TGTGCCAGCATTTTAGACCGAGTGATACTTCGAGCTTTCTTT.

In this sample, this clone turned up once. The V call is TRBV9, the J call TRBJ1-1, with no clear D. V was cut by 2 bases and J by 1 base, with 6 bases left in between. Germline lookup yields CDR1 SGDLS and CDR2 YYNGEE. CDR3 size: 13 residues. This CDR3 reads CASSVNPNTEAFF. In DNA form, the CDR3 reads TGTGCCAGCAGCGTTAATCCGAACACTGAAGCTTTCTTT.

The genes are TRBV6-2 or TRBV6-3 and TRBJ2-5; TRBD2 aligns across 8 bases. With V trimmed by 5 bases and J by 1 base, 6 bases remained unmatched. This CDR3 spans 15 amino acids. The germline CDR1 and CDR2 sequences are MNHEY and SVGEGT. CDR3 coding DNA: TGTGCCAGCAGTATGGCGGGGGGCGGCCAAGAGACCCAGTACTTC. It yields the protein CASSMAGGGQETQYF.

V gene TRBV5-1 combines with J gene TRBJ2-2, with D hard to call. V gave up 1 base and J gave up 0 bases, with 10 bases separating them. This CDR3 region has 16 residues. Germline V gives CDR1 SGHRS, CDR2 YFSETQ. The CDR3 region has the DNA TGCGCCAGCAGCTTGATGACTTTGTCGAACACCGGGGAGCTGTTTTTT. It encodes CASSLMTLSNTGELFF. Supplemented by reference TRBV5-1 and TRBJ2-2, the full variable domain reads KAGVTQTPRYLIKTRGQQVTLSCSPISGHRSVSWYQQTPGQGLQFLFEYFSETQRNKGNFPGRFSGRQFSNSRSEMNVSTLELGDSALYLCASSLMTLSNTGELFFGEGSRLTVL.

CDR3 sequence: CASSRTGPGTEAFF. The CDR3 nucleotides read TGTGCCAGCAGCCGGACAGGGCCTGGCACTGAAGCTTTCTTT. The chain recombines TRBV9 with TRBJ1-1; TRBD1 matches at 8 bases. CDR1 SGDLS and CDR2 YYNGEE come from the germline V gene. The CDR3 runs to 14 residues. J lost 4 bases, V lost 4 bases, and 6 bases had no gene match.

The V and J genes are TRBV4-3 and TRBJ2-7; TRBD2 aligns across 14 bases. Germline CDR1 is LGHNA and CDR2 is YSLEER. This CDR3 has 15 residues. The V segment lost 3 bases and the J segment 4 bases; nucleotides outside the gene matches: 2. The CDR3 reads CASSQGLAGVYEQYF. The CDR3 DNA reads TGCGCCAGCAGCCAGGGACTAGCGGGAGTGTACGAGCAGTACTTC.

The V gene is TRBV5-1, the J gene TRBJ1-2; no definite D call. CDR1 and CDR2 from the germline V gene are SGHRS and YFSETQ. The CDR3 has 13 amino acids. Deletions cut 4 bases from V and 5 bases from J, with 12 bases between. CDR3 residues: CASSPGRDYGYTF. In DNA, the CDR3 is TGCGCCAGCAGCCCTGGTAGGGATTATGGCTACACCTTC.

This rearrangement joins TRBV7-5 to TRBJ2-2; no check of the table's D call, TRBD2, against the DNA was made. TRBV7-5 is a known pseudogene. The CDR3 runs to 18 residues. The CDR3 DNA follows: TGTGCCAGAAGCCCCTTTGACAGGGGACTAGCGGACACCGGGGAGCTGTTTTTT. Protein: CARSPFDRGLADTGELFF.

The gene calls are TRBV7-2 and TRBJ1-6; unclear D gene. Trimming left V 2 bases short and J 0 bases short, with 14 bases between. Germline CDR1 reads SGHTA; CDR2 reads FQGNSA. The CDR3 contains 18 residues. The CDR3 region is CASSLPRRFSSYNSPLHF. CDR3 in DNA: TGTGCCAGCAGCTTACCTCGACGGTTCAGCTCCTATAATTCACCCCTCCACTTT.

CDR3 bases: TGTGCCAGCAGCTCCAGCGGGAGGGACACAGATACGCAGTATTTT. Its protein product is CASSSSGRDTDTQYF. The chain is built from TRBV11-3 and TRBJ2-3, with 10 bases fitting TRBD2. The CDR3 sequence is 15 residues long. Trimming cost V 4 bases and J 2 bases; bases outside gene matches: 3. Germline loops: CDR1 SGHNT, CDR2 YENEEA.

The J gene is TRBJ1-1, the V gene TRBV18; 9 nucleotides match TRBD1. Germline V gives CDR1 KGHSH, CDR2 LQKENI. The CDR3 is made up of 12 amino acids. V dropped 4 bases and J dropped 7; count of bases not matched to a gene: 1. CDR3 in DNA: TGTGCCAGCTCACGACAGGGGGGTGAAGCTTTCTTT. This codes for CASSRQGGEAFF.

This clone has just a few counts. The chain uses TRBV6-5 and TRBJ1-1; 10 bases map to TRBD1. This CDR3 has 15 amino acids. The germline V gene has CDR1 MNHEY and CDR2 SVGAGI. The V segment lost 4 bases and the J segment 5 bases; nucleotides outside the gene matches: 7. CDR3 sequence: CASSFGDRGGTEAFF. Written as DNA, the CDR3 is TGTGCCAGCAGTTTTGGGGACAGGGGAGGGACTGAAGCTTTCTTT.

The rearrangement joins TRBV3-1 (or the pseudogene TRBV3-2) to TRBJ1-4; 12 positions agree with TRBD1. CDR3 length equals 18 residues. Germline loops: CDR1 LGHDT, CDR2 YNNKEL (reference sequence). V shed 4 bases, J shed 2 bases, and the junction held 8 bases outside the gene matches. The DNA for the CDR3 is TGTGCCAGCAGCCGTACTTGGGACAGGGGGCCGACTAATGAAAAACTGTTTTTT. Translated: CASSRTWDRGPTNEKLFF.

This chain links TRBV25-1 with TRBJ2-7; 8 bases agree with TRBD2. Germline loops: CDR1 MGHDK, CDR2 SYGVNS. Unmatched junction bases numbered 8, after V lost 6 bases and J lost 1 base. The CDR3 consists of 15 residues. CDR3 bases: TGTGCCAGCAGCCCTAGCGGGTCACTATCCTACGAGCAGTACTTC. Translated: CASSPSGSLSYEQYF.